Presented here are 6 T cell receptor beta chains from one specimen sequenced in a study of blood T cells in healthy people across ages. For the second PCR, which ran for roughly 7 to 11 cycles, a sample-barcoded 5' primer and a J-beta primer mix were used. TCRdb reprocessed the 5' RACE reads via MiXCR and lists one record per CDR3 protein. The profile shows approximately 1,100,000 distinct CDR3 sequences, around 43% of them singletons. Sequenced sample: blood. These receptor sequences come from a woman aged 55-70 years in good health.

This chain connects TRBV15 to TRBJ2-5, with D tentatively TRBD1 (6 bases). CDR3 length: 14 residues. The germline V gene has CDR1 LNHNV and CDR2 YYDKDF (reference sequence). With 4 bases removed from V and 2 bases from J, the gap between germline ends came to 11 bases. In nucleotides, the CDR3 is TGTGCCACCAGCATTCGACAGGATCAAGAGACCCAGTACTTC. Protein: CATSIRQDQETQYF.

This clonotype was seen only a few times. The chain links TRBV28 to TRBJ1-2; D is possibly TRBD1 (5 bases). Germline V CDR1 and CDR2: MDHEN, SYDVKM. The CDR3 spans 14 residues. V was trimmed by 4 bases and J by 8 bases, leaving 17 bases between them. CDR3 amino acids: CASSSQDILWGYTF. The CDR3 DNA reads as TGTGCCAGCAGTTCTCAGGACATTCTGTGGGGCTACACCTTC.

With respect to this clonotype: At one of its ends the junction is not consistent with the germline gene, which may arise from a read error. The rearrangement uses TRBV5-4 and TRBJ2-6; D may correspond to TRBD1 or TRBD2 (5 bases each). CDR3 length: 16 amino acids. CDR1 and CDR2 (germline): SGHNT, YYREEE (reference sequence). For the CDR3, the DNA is TGTGCCAGCAGCTTGTCGAGGGGCGCTGGGACCAACGTCCTGACTTTC. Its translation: CASSLSRGAGTNVLTF.

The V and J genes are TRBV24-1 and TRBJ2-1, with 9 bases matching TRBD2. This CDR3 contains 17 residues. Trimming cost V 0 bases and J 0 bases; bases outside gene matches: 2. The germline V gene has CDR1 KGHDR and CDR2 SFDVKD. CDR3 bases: TGTGCCACCAGTGATTTGGGCGGGGGGGGCTCCTACAATGAGCAGTTCTTC. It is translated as CATSDLGGGGSYNEQFF.

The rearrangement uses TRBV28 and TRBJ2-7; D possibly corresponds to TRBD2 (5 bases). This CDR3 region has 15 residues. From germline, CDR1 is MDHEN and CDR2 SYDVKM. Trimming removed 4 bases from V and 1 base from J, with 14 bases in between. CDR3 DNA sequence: TGTGCCAGCAGTTACCTAGAGAGAGGGTCCTACGAGCAGTACTTC. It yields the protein CASSYLERGSYEQYF.

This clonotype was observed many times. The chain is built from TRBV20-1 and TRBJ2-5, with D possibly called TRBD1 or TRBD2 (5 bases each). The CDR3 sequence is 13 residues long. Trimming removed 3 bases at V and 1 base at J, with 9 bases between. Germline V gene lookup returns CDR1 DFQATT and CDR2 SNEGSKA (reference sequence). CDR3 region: CSASGGPQETQYF. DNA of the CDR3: TGCAGTGCTAGTGGGGGACCCCAAGAGACCCAGTACTTC.